This T cell receptor (beta chain) emerged from a study of CD8+ T cells in alopecia areata. Study-wide results and limits: Throughout tofacitinib, many expanded lesional clones continued to persist in scalp and blood.

As concerns this clone: The target antigen is unknown.

TCR sequencing used cDNA made by reverse transcription of extracted RNA. Profiled with immunoSEQ multiplex PCR; TCRdb holds only in-frame clones, not every one. The sample includes 87,000 or so clones, about 70% of them seen just once. Treatment reported: oral pan-JAK inhibitor, 5-10 mg twice daily. Germline V CDR1 and CDR2: PRHDT, FYEKMQ (reference sequence). Deletions cut 3 bases from V and 0 bases from J, with 11 bases between. The CDR3 runs 15 residues. The chain employs TRBV13 and TRBJ1-2, with D unresolved. The sequence was obtained from a human donor with alopecia areata. Here the sequenced sample was CD8+ T cells sorted from blood, taken between weeks 43 and 45, from a patient treated with tofacitinib. The CDR3 nucleotides are TGTGCCAGCAGCTTCCTGTCGGAATCTAACTATGGCTACACCTTC. Translated: CASSFLSESNYGYTF.